This T cell receptor (beta chain) is from a study of OX40 agonist ivuxolimab in advanced cancers. The CDR3 consists of 14 residues. Germline values: CDR1 SGDLS, CDR2 YYNGEE. V lost 0 bases and J 2 bases, leaving 7 bases between the germline ends. The protocol was immunoSEQ multiplex PCR, while the TCRdb copy is restricted to in-frame clones and leaves out a portion. The table lists 90,000 to 100,000 clones, 89% of them singletons. This TCR came from an adult with an advanced solid tumor such as melanoma, head and neck, liver or kidney cancer. This sequence joins TRBV9 and TRBJ2-3; the D is unclear. The sample here was CD4+ or CD8+ T cells sorted from blood, taken in a trial of the OX40 agonist ivuxolimab. The CDR3 loop reads CASSVVTLTDTQYF. Written as DNA, the CDR3 is TGTGCCAGCAGCGTAGTAACACTCACAGATACGCAGTATTTT.